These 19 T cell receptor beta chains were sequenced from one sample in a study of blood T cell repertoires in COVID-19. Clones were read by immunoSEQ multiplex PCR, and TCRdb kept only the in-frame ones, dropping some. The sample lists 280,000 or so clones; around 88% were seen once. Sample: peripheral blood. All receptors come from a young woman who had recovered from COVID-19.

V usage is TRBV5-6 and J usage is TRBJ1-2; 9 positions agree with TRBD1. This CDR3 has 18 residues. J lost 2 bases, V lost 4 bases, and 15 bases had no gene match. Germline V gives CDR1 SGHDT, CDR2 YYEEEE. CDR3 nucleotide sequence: TGTGCCAGCAGCACGATGGGACAGGGAATACTACCGAACTATGGCTACACCTTC. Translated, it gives CASSTMGQGILPNYGYTF.

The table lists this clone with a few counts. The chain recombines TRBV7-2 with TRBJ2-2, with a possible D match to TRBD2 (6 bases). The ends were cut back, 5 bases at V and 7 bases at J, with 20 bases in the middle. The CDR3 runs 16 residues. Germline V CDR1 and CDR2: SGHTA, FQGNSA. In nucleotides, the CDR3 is TGTGCCAGCAGCCCTAGCGTCCCGGTCGGTGGCGGGGAGCTGTTTTTT. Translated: CASSPSVPVGGGELFF. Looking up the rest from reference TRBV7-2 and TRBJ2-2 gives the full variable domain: GAGVSQSPSNKVTEKGKDVELRCDPISGHTALYWYRQSLGQGLEFLIYFQGNSAPDKSGLPSDRFSAERTGGSVSTLTIQRTQQEDSAVYLCASSPSVPVGGGELFFGEGSRLTVL.

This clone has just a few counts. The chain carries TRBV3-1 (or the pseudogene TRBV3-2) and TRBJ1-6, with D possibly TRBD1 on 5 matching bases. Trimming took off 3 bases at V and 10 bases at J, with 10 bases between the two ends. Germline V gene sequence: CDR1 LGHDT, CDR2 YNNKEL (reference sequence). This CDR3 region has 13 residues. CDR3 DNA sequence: TGTGCCAGCAGCCAGTCCAGGGCCTCACCCCTCCACTTT. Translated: CASSQSRASPLHF.

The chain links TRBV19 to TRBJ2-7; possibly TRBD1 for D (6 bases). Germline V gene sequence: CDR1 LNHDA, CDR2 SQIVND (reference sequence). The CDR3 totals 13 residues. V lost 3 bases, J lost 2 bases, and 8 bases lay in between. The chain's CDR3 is CASSMNRAYEQYF. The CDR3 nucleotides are TGTGCCAGTAGTATGAACAGGGCCTACGAGCAGTACTTC.

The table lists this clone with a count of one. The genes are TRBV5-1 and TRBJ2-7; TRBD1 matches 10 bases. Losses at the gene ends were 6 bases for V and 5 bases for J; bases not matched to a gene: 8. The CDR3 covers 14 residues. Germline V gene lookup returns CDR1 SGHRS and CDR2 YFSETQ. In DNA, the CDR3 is TGCGCCAGCACCTCGGGGGACAGGGGCCACGAGCAGTACTTC. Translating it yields CASTSGDRGHEQYF.

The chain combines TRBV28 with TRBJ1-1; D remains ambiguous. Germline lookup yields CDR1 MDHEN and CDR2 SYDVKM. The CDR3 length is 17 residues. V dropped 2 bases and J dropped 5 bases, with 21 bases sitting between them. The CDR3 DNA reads TGTGCCAGCAGTTTACAGCCTCTGGGCACCCCGGGGACTGAAGCTTTCTTT. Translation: CASSLQPLGTPGTEAFF.

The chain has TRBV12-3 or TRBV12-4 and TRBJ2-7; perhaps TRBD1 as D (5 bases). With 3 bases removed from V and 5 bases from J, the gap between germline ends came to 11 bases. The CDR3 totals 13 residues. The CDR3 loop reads CASSFQGTHEQYF. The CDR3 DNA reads TGTGCCAGCAGTTTCCAGGGAACCCACGAGCAGTACTTC.

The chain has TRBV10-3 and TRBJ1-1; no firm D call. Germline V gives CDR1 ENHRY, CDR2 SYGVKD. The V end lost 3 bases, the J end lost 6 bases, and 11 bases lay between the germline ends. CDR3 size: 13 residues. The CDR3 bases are TGTGCCATCAGTGATGAGGGTAAGTCTGAAGCTTTCTTT. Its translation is CAISDEGKSEAFF.

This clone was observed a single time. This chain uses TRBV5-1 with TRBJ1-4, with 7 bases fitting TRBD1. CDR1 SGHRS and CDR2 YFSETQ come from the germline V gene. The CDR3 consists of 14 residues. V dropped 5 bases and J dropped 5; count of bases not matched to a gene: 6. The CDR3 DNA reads TGCGCCAGCAGTTTACAGGGGTTGAATGAAAAACTGTTTTTT. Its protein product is CASSLQGLNEKLFF.

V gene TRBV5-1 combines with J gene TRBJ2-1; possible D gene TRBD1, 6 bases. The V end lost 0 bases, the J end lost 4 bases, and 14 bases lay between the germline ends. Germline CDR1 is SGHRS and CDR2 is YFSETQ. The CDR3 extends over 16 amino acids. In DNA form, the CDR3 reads TGCGCCAGCAGCTTGGGCGTCAGGGGATTTTACAATGAGCAGTTCTTC. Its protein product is CASSLGVRGFYNEQFF.

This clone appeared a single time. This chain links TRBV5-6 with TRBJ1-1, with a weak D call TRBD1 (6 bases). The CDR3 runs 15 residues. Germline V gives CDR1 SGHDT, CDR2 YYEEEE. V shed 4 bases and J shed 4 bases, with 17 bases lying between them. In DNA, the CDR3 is TGTGCCAGCAGCCGAGTTCAGGGGTCCGGCACTGAAGCTTTCTTT. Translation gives CASSRVQGSGTEAFF.

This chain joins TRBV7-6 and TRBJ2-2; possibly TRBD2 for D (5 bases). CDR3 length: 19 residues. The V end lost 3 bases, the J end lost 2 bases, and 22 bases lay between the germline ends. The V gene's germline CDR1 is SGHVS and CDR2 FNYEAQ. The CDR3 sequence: CASSLRTGSNPKNTGELFF. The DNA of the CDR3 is TGTGCCAGCAGCTTGCGGACGGGATCCAACCCTAAAAACACCGGGGAGCTGTTTTTT.

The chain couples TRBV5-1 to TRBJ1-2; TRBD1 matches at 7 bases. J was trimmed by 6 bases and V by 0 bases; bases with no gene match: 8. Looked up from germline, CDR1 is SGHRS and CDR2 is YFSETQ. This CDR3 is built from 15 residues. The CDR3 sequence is CASSLAAAGGHGYTF. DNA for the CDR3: TGCGCCAGCAGCTTGGCCGCGGCAGGGGGACATGGCTACACCTTC.

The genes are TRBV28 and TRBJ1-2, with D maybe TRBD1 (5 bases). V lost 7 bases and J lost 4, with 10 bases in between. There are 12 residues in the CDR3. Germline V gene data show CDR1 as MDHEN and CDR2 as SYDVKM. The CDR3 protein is CASNTGSYGYTF. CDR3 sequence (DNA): TGTGCCAGCAATACAGGTTCCTATGGCTACACCTTC.

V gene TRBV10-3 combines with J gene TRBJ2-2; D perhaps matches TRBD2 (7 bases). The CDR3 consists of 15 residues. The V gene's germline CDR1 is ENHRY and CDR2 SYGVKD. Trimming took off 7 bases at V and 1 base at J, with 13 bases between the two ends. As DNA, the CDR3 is TGTGCCATCACGGGGGGCTACGGGAACACCGGGGAGCTGTTTTTT. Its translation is CAITGGYGNTGELFF.

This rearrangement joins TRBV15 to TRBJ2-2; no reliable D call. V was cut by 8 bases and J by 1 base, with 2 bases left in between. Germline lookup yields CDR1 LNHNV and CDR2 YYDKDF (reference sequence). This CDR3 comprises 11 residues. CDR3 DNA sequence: TGTGCCACCCAGAACACCGGGGAGCTGTTTTTT. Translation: CATQNTGELFF.

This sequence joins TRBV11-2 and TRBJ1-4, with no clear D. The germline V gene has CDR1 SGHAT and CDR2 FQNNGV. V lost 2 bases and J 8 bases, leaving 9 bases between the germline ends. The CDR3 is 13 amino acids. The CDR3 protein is CASSLSGGEKLFF. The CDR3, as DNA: TGTGCCAGCAGCTTATCGGGTGGGGAAAAACTGTTTTTT. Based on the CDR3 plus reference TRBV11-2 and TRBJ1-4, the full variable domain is EAGVAQSPRYKIIEKRQSVAFWCNPISGHATLYWYQQILGQGPKLLIQFQNNGVVDDSQLPKDRFSAERLKGVDSTLKIQPAKLEDSAVYLCASSLSGGEKLFFGSGTQLSVL.

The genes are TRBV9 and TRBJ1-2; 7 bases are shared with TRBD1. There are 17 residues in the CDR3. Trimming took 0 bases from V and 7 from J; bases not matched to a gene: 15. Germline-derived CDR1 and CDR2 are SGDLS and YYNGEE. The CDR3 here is CASSVGKASTGYGGYTF. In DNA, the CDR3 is TGTGCCAGCAGCGTAGGCAAGGCCTCGACAGGGTATGGTGGCTACACCTTC.

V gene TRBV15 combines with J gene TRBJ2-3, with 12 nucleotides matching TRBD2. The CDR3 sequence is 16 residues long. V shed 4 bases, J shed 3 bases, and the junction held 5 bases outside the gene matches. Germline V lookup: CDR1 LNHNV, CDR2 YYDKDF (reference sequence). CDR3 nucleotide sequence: TGTGCCACCAGCAAAGGACTAGCGGGGAGAACAGATACGCAGTATTTT. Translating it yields CATSKGLAGRTDTQYF.